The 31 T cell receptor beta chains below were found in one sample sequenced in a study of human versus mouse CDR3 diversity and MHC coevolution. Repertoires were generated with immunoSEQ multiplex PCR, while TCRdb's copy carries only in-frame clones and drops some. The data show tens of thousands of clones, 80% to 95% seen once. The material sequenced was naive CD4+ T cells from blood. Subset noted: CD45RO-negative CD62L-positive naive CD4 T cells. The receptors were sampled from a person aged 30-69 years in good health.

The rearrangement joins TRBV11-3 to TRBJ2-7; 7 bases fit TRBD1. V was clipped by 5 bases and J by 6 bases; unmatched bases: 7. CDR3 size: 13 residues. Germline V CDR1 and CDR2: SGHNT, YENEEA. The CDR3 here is CASSPGTVGEQYF. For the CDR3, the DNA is TGTGCCAGCAGCCCCGGGACAGTGGGCGAGCAGTACTTC. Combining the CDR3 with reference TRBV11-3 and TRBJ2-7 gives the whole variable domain EAGVVQSPRYKIIEKKQPVAFWCNPISGHNTLYWYLQNLGQGPELLIRYENEEAVDDSQLPKDRFSAERLKGVDSTLKIQPAELGDSAVYLCASSPGTVGEQYFGPGTRLTVT.

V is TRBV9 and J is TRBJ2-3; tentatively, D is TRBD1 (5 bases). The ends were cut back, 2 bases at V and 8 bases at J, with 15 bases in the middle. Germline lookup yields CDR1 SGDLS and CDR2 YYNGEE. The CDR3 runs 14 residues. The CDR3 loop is CASSVQGSRITQYF. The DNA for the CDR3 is TGTGCCAGCAGCGTCCAGGGATCGCGGATTACGCAGTATTTT. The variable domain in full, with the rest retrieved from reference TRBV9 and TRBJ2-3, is DSGVTQTPKHLITATGQRVTLRCSPRSGDLSVYWYQQSLDQGLQFLIQYYNGEERAKGNILERFSAQQFPDLHSELNLSSLELGDSALYFCASSVQGSRITQYFGPGTRLTVL.

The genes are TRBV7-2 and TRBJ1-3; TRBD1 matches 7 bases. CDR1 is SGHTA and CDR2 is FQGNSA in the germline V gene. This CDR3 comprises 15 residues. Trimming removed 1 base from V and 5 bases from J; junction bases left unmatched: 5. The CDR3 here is CASSLDIGGRNTIYF. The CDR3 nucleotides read TGTGCCAGCAGCTTAGATATAGGGGGCCGAAACACCATATATTTT. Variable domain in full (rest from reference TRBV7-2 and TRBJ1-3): GAGVSQSPSNKVTEKGKDVELRCDPISGHTALYWYRQSLGQGLEFLIYFQGNSAPDKSGLPSDRFSAERTGGSVSTLTIQRTQQEDSAVYLCASSLDIGGRNTIYFGEGSWLTVV.

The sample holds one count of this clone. The DNA of the CDR3 is TGCGCCAGCAGCTCAAACTCCCTAGGGGTAATCGAGCAGTACTTC. It encodes CASSSNSLGVIEQYF. The chain has TRBV5-1 and TRBJ2-5; possible D gene TRBD1, 5 bases. Near its end, the DNA agrees better with TRBJ2-7, so the J call may be wrong. The germline CDR1 and CDR2 sequences are SGHRS and YFSETQ. The CDR3 extends over 15 amino acids.

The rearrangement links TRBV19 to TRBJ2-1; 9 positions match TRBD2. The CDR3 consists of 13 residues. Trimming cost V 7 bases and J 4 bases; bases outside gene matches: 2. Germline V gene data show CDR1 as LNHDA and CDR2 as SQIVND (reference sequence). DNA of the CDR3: TGTGCCAGTAAAACTAGCGGGTACAATGAGCAGTTCTTC. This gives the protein CASKTSGYNEQFF.

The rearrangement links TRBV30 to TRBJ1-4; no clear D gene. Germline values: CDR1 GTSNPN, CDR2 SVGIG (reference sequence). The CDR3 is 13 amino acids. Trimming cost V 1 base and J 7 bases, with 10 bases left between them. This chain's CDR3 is CAWSGDTFEKLFF. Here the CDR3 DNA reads TGTGCCTGGAGTGGAGACACATTTGAAAAACTGTTTTTT.

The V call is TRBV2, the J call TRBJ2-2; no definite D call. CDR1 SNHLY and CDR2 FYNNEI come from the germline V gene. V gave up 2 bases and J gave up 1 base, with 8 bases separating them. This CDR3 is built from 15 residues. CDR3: CASSEIGLNTGELFF. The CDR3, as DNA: TGTGCCAGCAGTGAAATCGGGTTGAACACCGGGGAGCTGTTTTTT.

CDR3 residues: CASRRVAGNTIYF. CDR3 nucleotides: TGTGCCAGTAGGCGAGTAGCCGGAAACACCATATATTTT. The chain joins TRBV19 to TRBJ1-3; D is uncertain. Germline-derived CDR1 and CDR2 are LNHDA and SQIVND (reference sequence). CDR3 length: 13 amino acids. Trimming took off 6 bases at V and 4 bases at J, with 10 bases between the two ends.

CDR3 DNA: TGTGCCAGCAGTTACTCACAGATTACTAATGAAAAACTGTTTTTT. It codes for CASSYSQITNEKLFF. The chain has TRBV6-5 and TRBJ1-4; D gene ambiguous. V was shortened by 0 bases and J by 2 bases, with 7 bases between the two germline ends. CDR3 size: 15 residues. Germline assignment: CDR1 MNHEY and CDR2 SVGAGI.

The DNA of the CDR3 is TGTGCCAGCCATAGCGGCACAGATACGCAGTATTTT. Translating gives CASHSGTDTQYF. This chain connects TRBV5-5 to TRBJ2-3, with a possible D match to TRBD2 (5 bases). The length of the CDR3 is 12 residues. V lost 7 bases and J lost 1, with 7 bases in between. The germline gives CDR1 SGHKS, CDR2 YYEKEE (reference sequence).

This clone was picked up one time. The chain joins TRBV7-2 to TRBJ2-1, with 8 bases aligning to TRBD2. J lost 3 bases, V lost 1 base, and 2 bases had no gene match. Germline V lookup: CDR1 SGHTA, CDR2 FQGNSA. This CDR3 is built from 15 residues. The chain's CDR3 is CASSLVTSDYNEQFF. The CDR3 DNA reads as TGTGCCAGCAGCTTAGTGACTAGCGACTACAATGAGCAGTTCTTC.

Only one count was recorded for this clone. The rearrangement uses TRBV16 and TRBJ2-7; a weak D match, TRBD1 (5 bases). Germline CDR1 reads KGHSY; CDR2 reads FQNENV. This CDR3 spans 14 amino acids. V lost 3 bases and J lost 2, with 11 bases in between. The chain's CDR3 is CASSQWGTTYEQYF. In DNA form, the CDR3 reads TGTGCCAGCAGCCAGTGGGGCACTACCTACGAGCAGTACTTC. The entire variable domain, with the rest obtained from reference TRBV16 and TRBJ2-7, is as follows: GEEVAQTPKHLVRGEGQKAKLYCAPIKGHSYVFWYQQVLKNEFKFLISFQNENVFDETGMPKERFSAKCLPNSPCSLEIQATKLEDSAVYFCASSQWGTTYEQYFGPGTRLTVT.

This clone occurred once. The CDR3 DNA is TGTGCCAGCAGCGCCCGGACAGATACGCAGTATTTT. It encodes CASSARTDTQYF. The rearrangement joins TRBV9 to TRBJ2-3; D not resolved. Germline-derived CDR1 and CDR2 are SGDLS and YYNGEE. Trimming left V 3 bases short and J 3 bases short, with 5 bases between. This CDR3 is 12 amino acids long.

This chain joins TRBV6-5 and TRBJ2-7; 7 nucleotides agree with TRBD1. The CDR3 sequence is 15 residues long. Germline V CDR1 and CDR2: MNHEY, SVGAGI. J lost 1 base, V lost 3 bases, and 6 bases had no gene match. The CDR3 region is CASSYSGTVSYEQYF. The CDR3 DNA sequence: TGTGCCAGCAGTTATTCCGGGACAGTGTCCTACGAGCAGTACTTC.

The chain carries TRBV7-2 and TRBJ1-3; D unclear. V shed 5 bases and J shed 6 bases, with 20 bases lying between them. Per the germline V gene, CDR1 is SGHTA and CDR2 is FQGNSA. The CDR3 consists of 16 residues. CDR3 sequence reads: CASSRSGNPAENTIYF. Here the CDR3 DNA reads TGTGCCAGCAGCAGGTCCGGGAACCCCGCAGAAAACACCATATATTTT.

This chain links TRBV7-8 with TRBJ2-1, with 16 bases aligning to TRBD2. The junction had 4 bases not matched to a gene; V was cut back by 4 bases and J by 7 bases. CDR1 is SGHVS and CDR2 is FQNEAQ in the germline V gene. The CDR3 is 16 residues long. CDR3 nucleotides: TGTGCCAGCAGCTCCGGGACTAGCGGGAGGGGTAATGAGCAGTTCTTC. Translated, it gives CASSSGTSGRGNEQFF.

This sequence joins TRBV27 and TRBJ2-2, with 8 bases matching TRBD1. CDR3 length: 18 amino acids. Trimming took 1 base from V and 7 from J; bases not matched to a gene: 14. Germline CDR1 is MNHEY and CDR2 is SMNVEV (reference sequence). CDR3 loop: CASSLYPADRVRIGELFF. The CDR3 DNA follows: TGTGCCAGCAGTTTATACCCCGCGGACAGGGTCCGAATCGGGGAGCTGTTTTTT.

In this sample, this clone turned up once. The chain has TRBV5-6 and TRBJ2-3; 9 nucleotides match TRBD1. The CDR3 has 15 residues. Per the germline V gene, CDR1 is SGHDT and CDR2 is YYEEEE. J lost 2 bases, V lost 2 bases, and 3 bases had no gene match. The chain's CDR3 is CASSFRDRATDTQYF. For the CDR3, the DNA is TGTGCCAGCAGCTTCCGGGACAGGGCCACAGATACGCAGTATTTT.

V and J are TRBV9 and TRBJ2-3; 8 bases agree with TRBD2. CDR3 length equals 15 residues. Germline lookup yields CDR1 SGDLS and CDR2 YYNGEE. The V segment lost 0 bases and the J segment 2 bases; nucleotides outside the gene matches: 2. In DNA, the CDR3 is TGTGCCAGCAGCGTAGCGGGGGGGCACACAGATACGCAGTATTTT. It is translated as CASSVAGGHTDTQYF.

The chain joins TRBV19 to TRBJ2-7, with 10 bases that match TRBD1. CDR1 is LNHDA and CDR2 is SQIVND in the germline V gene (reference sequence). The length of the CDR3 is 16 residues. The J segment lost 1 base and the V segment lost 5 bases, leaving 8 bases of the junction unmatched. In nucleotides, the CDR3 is TGTGCCAGTAGTTCTTACCCGGGACAGGGGTCCTACGAGCAGTACTTC. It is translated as CASSSYPGQGSYEQYF.

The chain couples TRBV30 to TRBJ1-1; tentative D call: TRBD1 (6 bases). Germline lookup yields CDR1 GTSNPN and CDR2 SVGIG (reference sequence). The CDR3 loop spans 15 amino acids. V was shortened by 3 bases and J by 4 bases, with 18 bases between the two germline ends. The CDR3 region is CAWRRRSGVGTEAFF. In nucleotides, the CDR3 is TGTGCCTGGAGGCGTCGTTCAGGGGTCGGCACTGAAGCTTTCTTT. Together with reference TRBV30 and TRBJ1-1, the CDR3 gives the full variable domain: SQTIHQWPATLVQPVGSPLSLECTVEGTSNPNLYWYRQAAGRGLQLLFYSVGIGQISSEVPQNLSASRPQDRQFILSSKKLLLSDSGFYLCAWRRRSGVGTEAFFGQGTRLTVV.

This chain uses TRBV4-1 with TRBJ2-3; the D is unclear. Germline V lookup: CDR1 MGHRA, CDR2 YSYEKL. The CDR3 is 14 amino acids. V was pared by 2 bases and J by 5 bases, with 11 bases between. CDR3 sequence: CASSQLARVDTQYF. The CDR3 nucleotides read TGCGCCAGCAGCCAATTGGCTAGAGTAGATACGCAGTATTTT.

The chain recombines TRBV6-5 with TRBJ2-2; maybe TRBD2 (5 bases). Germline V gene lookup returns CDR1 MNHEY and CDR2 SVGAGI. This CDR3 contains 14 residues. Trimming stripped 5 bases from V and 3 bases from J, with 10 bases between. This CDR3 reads CASSAGLYTGELFF. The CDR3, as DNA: TGTGCCAGCAGTGCGGGCCTCTACACCGGGGAGCTGTTTTTT.

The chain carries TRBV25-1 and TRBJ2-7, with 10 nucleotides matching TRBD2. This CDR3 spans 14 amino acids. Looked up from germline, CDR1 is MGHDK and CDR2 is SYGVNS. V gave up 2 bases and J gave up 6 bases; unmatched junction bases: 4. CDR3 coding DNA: TGTGCCAGCAGTGAAACGGGACTAGCGTCCGAGCAGTACTTC. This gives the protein CASSETGLASEQYF.

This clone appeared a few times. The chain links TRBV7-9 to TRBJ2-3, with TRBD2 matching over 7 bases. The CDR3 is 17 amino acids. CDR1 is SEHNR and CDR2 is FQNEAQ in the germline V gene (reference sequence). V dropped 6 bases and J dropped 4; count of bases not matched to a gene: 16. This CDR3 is CASRDPWRGSLPDTQYF. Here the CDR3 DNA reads TGTGCCAGCAGGGACCCTTGGCGGGGGAGCCTCCCAGATACGCAGTATTTT.

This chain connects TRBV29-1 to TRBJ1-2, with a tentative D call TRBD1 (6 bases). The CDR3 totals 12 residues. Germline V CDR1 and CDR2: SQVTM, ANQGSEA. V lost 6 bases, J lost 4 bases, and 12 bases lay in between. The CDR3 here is CSVERGSYGYTF. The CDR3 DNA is TGCAGCGTAGAAAGGGGGTCCTATGGCTACACCTTC.

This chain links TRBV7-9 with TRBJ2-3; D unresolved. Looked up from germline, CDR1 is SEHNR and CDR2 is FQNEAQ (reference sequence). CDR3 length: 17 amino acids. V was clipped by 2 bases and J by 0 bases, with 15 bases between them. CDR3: CASSLQVMQTSTDTQYF. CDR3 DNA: TGTGCCAGCAGCTTACAAGTAATGCAGACTAGCACAGATACGCAGTATTTT.

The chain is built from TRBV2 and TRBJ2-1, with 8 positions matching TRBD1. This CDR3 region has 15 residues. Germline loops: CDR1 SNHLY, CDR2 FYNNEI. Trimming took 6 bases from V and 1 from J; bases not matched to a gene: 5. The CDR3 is CASSADRGSYNEQFF. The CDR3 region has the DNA TGTGCCAGCAGCGCTGACAGGGGATCCTACAATGAGCAGTTCTTC. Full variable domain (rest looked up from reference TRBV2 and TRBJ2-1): EPEVTQTPSHQVTQMGQEVILRCVPISNHLYFYWYRQILGQKVEFLVSFYNNEISEKSEIFDDQFSVERPDGSNFTLKIRSTKLEDSAMYFCASSADRGSYNEQFFGPGTRLTVL.

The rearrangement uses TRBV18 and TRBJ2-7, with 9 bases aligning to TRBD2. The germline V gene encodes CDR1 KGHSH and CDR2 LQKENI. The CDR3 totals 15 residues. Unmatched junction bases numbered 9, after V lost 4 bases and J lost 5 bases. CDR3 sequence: CASSQGSGSFNEQYF. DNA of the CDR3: TGTGCCAGCTCACAGGGTAGCGGGAGTTTCAACGAGCAGTACTTC.

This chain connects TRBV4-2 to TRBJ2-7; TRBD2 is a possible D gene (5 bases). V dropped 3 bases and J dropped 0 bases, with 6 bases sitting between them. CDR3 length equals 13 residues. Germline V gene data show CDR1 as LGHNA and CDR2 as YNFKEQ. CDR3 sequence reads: CASSQGSSYEQYF. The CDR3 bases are TGTGCCAGCAGCCAGGGGAGCTCCTACGAGCAGTACTTC.

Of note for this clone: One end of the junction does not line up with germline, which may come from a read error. DNA of the CDR3: TGTGCCGGCAGTTCCTTACAGGGGGATTATGGCTACACCTTC. Translating it yields CAGSSLQGDYGYTF. This chain connects TRBV27 to TRBJ1-2, with 8 bases matching TRBD1. This CDR3 is 14 amino acids long. Looked up from germline, CDR1 is MNHEY and CDR2 is SMNVEV (reference sequence).